This TCR beta chain was sequenced during a study of CD4 T cells in relation to SARS-CoV-2 and coronaviruses. Germline CDR1 is SGHNT and CDR2 is YYREEE (reference sequence). This CDR3 is built from 14 residues. V gave up 0 bases and J gave up 2 bases, with 7 bases separating them. Sequencing used immunoSEQ multiplex PCR; TCRdb keeps in-frame clones, though not all of them. The repertoire holds 60,000 to 85,000 clones, with over 90% as singletons. Before the COVID-19 pandemic, during about 2010-2019, CD4+ T cells were taken from unexposed donors. The clonotype was recovered from a human donor in good health. This chain uses TRBV5-4 with TRBJ2-3; D gene ambiguous. Sequenced input: naive CD4+ T cells from PBMCs. Noted subset: naive CD4+ T cells isolated by negative enrichment. DNA of the CDR3: TGTGCCAGCAGCTTGGCCGGCACCACAGATACGCAGTATTTT. This encodes CASSLAGTTDTQYF.